A single T cell receptor beta chain is shown here with its context. What antigen it recognizes has not been identified. No base-level quality is on record; no much larger clone is a single base apart. The same CDR3 arises from other DNA sequences in this sample as well. TCRbeta CDR3 regions were amplified from genomic DNA using the immunoSEQ Assay, a bias-controlled multiplex PCR. On the study's bioinformatics: The number of nucleated cells in each sample was estimated from the amplification of reference gene primers within the assay. To quantify the absolute abundance of each unique TCRbeta CDR3 rearrangement, sequence reads were collapsed and filtered. For each sample, productive Simpson clonality was calculated by taking the square root of Simpson's diversity index across productive rearrangements. TCRdb carries this immuneACCESS record with in-frame sequences only. Its versions omit some clonotypes, under half of them owing to an unresolved V gene in the studies checked, with the rest unexplained. V and J calls and clone size are copied from that table; D and trimming were computed from the DNA. The sample has more than 250,000 clones on record, around nine tenths of them singletons. Under 7% of the sample belongs to the ten largest clones.

The cysteine opens and the phenylalanine closes a CDR3 of 13 amino acids. Just CDR3 DNA is preserved here, 39 bases in frame from base 1. V is trimmed back by 3 bases and J by 6 bases, and the junction contains 2 bases that no gene match accounts for. CDR1 and CDR2 are read off the germline V gene as MDHEN and SYDVKM. The data were taken from a study of blood T cell repertoires in COVID-19 (dated by TCRdb to the early 2020s). Turning to the overall study: Samples from collaborators originated in the United States, Italy and Spain and spanned both the acute and convalescent phases of COVID-19. The repertoires were made available in a free public database intended to serve as a resource for research on the immune response to SARS-CoV-2. The samples were drawn from the first 160 participants of the ongoing ImmuneRACE study and from some 1,300 subjects provided by 6 global collaborators. Subjects who had been exposed to COVID-19, were actively infected with it, or had recovered from it provided the deeply sampled blood TCRbeta repertoires that made up the dataset. HLA class I and class II types, where available, came from metadata supplied by the sample provider rather than from assay-based typing. Sample metadata almost always included a de-identified subject ID, COVID-19 status, age in years and sex. The material from the prospective study consisted of cDNA or gDNA derived from T cells, B-cell-depleted T cells, or PBMCs.

Study-wide conclusions, independent of this receptor: The amount of clinical and demographic metadata varied by source and participant and was provided uncurated.

Enrolling through a virtual design, the prospective study's participants ranged in age from about 18 to 89 years and lived across about two dozen United States geographic areas. In the prospective study, participants were assigned to cohorts based on the clinical history participants reported in a screening survey and a study questionnaire. Recovered participants in ImmuneRACE Cohort 3 were defined by two consecutive negative NP/OP PCR tests, clearance by a healthcare professional, or resolution of symptoms. Mobile phlebotomists in the prospective study collected whole blood, serum and a nasopharyngeal or oropharyngeal swab from every participant. Over a roughly two-month period, participants in the prospective study had the option of providing additional blood draws and questionnaires. Before DNA extraction, prospective study blood samples were shipped either frozen or at room temperature.

The rearrangement combines TRBV28 with TRBJ1-5; a stretch of 7 junction bases matches TRBD1. The receptor comes from a woman in her 40s who had recovered from COVID-19. The specimen sequenced was PBMCs or T cells enriched from blood (not recorded which). The CDR3 reads as follows: CASSLQGGQPQHF. The DNA sequence reads TGTGCCAGCAGTTTGCAGGGGGGTCAGCCCCAGCATTTT.